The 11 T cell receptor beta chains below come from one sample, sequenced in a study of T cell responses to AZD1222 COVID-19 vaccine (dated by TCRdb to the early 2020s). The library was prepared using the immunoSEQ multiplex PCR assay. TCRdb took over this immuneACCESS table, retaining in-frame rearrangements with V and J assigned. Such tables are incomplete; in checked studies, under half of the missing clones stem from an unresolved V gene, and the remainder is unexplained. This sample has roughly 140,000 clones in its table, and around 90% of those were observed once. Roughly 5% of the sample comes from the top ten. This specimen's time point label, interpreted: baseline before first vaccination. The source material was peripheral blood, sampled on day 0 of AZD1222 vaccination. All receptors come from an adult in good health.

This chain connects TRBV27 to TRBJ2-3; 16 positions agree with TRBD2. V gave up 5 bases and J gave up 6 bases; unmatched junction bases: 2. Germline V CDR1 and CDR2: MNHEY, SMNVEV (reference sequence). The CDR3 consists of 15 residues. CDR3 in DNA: TGTGCCAGCAGTCCGGGACTAGCGGGGGGGGATACGCAGTATTTT. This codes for CASSPGLAGGDTQYF.

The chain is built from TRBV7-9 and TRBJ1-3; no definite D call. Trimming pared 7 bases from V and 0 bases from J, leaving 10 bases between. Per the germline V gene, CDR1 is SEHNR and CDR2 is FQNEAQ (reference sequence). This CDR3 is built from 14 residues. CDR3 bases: TGTGCCAGCACTTCCGGGGTCTCTGGAAACACCATATATTTT. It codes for CASTSGVSGNTIYF.

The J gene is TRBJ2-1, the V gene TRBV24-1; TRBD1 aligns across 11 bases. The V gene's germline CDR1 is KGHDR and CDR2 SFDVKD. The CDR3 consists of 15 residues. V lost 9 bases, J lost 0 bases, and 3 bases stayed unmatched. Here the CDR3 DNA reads TGTGCCACCCAGGGACAGGGGGGCTCCTACAATGAGCAGTTCTTC. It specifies CATQGQGGSYNEQFF.

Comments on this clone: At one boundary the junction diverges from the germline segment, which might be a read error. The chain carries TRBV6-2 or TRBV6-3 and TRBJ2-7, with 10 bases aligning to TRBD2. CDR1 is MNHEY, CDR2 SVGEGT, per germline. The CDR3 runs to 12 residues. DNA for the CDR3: TGTGCCAGCAGCCAGGGGACTAGCGCCCTGGACTTC. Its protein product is CASSQGTSALDF.

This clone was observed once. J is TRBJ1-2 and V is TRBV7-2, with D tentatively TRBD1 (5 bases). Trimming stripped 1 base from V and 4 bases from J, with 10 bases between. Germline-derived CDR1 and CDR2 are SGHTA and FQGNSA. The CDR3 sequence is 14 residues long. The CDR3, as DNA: TGTGCCAGCAGCTTAGGGGGACGGCTCTATGGCTACACCTTC. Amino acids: CASSLGGRLYGYTF.

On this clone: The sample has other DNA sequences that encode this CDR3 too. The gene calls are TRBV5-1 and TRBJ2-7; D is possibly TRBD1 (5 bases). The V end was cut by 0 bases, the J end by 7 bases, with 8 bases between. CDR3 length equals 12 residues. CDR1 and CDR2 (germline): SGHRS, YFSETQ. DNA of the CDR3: TGCGCCAGCAGCTTGGGGGGCCGGGAGCAGTACTTC. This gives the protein CASSLGGREQYF.

CDR3 nucleotide sequence: TGTGCCAGCAGTACCCCATCGAGGACAGGGGCCCCCTATGGCTACACCTTC. Amino acid sequence: CASSTPSRTGAPYGYTF. The rearrangement uses TRBV28 and TRBJ1-2, with 9 positions matching TRBD1. The germline gives CDR1 MDHEN, CDR2 SYDVKM. The trim removed 5 bases at V and 4 bases at J, leaving 14 bases unmatched. The CDR3 is 17 residues long.

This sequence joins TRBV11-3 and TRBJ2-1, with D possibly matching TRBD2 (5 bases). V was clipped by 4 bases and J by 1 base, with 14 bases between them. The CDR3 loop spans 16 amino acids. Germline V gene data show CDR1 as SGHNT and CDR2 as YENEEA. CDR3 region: CASSSREALSYNEQFF. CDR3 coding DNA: TGTGCCAGCAGCTCCCGGGAAGCCCTGTCCTACAATGAGCAGTTCTTC.

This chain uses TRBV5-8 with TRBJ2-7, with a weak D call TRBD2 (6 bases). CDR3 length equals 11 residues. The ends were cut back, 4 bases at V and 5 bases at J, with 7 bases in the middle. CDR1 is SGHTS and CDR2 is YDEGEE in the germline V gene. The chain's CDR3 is CASSRTNEQYF. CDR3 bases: TGTGCCAGCAGCCGGACTAACGAGCAGTACTTC.

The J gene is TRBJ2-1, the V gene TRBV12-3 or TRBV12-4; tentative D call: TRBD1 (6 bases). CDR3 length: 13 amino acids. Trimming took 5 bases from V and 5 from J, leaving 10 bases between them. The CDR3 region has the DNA TGTGCCAGCAGTCTCCCAGGGGACAATGAGCAGTTCTTC. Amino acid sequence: CASSLPGDNEQFF.

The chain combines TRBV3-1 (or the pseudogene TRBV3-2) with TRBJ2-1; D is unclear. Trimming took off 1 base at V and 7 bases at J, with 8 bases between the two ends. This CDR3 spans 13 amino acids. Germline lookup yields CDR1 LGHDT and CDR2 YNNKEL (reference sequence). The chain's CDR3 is CASSQGRQNEQFF. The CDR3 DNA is TGTGCCAGCAGCCAAGGGCGGCAGAATGAGCAGTTCTTC.